Listed here are 23 T cell receptor beta chains from one sample, sequenced in a study of breast tumors, draining lymph nodes, adjacent tissues (dated by TCRdb to about 2016). The library was made by multiplex PCR. TCRdb records Illumina HiSeq 2000 as the sequencer. TCRdb passed the public sequencing reads through fastp at Q25 and MiXCR, retaining productive beta sequences. Here each entry gathers all rows of one CDR3 protein and keeps the most common genes and DNA. For this sample the table gives 60,000 to 70,000 distinct CDR3 sequences, of which approximately 57% were detected only once. The top ten clonotypes cover roughly 19% of the sample. Sample: breast tumor tissue. Source of these receptors: a female donor with breast cancer. Some clones in this sample may be carry-over from other donors' samples.

This clonotype was counted many times. This chain links TRBV12-5 with TRBJ2-1, with 9 bases matching TRBD2. V lost 6 bases and J lost 5; bases outside the gene matches: 2. Germline CDR1 LGHNT, CDR2 FRNRAP. The CDR3 is 13 amino acids. CDR3 region: CASGASGNNEQFF. The DNA of the CDR3 is TGTGCTAGTGGAGCTAGCGGGAACAATGAGCAGTTCTTC. Together with reference TRBV12-5 and TRBJ2-1, the CDR3 gives the full variable domain: DARVTQTPRHKVTEMGQEVTMRCQPILGHNTVFWYRQTMMQGLELLAYFRNRAPLDDSGMPKDRFSAEMPDATLATLKIQPSEPRDSAVYFCASGASGNNEQFFGPGTRLTVL.

This CDR3 reads CSVEWGAGYEQYF. CDR3 DNA: TGCAGCGTTGAATGGGGGGCTGGGTACGAGCAGTACTTC. The chain recombines TRBV29-1 with TRBJ2-7; D tentatively fits TRBD1 or TRBD2 (6 bases each). The germline V gene has CDR1 SQVTM and CDR2 ANQGSEA. This CDR3 spans 13 amino acids. The V gene lost 2 bases and the J gene lost 4 bases, with 12 bases spanning the gap.

The table lists this clonotype with many counts. CDR3 nucleotide sequence: TGTGCCAGCAGCCGAACGGGAGGACTTAAAAGGCAAGAGACCCAGTACTTC. Protein: CASSRTGGLKRQETQYF. V is TRBV28 and J is TRBJ2-5; the match to TRBD2 covers 7 bases. Germline loops: CDR1 MDHEN, CDR2 SYDVKM. V lost 6 bases, J lost 2 bases, and 15 bases stayed unmatched. This CDR3 has 17 residues.

In this sample, this clonotype turned up many times. V usage is TRBV6-2 or TRBV6-3 and J usage is TRBJ2-2, with D possibly being TRBD1 (5 bases). From germline, CDR1 is MNHEY and CDR2 SVGEGT. V lost 7 bases and J 2 bases, leaving 11 bases between the germline ends. This CDR3 comprises 14 residues. CDR3 in DNA: TGTGCCAGCAAGCAGGGCGGCAACACCGGGGAGCTGTTTTTT. Translated: CASKQGGNTGELFF.

The V and J genes are TRBV6-9 and TRBJ1-6; TRBD1 is a possible D gene (6 bases). This CDR3 contains 15 residues. V lost 7 bases and J lost 8, with 18 bases in between. Per the germline V gene, CDR1 is MNHGY and CDR2 is SVAAGI. CDR3 sequence reads: CASIPGGAGDSPLHF. The CDR3 DNA reads as TGTGCCAGCATCCCGGGGGGGGCTGGTGATTCACCCCTCCACTTT.

The V call is TRBV29-1, the J call TRBJ1-2; 8 bases align to TRBD1. The CDR3 sequence is 13 residues long. Germline CDR1 SQVTM, CDR2 ANQGSEA. The ends lost 6 bases at V and 1 base at J; junction bases unmatched: 4. CDR3 DNA sequence: TGCAGCGTCCAAGACAGGGGTAACTATGGCTACACCTTC. It encodes CSVQDRGNYGYTF.

This clonotype was found many times. The gene calls are TRBV7-9 and TRBJ2-5; TRBD1 might be the D (5 bases). This CDR3 comprises 14 residues. Trimming removed 3 bases from V and 2 bases from J, with 10 bases in between. In germline, CDR1 is SEHNR, CDR2 FQNEAQ (reference sequence). The CDR3 DNA reads as TGTGCCAGCAGCTTTGTACAGGCGCAAGAGACCCAGTACTTC. As protein: CASSFVQAQETQYF.

This clonotype was counted a few times. CDR3 amino acids: CATPQSLSYEQYF. In DNA, the CDR3 is TGTGCCACCCCCCAATCCCTTTCCTACGAGCAGTACTTC. The rearrangement links TRBV6-4 to TRBJ2-7; no clear D. CDR3 length: 13 residues. Looked up from germline, CDR1 is MRHNA and CDR2 is SNTAGT. V lost 10 bases and J 1 base, leaving 14 bases between the germline ends.

Turning to this clonotype: Germline is not matched at one junction end, which may reflect a read error. The J gene is TRBJ2-7, the V gene TRBV7-2, with 7 bases identical to TRBD2. Germline lookup yields CDR1 SGHTA and CDR2 FQGNSA. The CDR3 is 13 amino acids. The CDR3 region has the DNA TGTGCCAGCAGCTTAGATCGGGGCGGGACTACATTCTTC. Protein product: CASSLDRGGTTFF.

The J gene is TRBJ2-3, the V gene TRBV7-9, with 10 bases fitting TRBD2. The CDR3 has 16 residues. Germline CDR1 and CDR2: SEHNR and FQNEAQ (reference sequence). J was trimmed by 3 bases and V by 6 bases; bases with no gene match: 9. This CDR3 reads CASSAGLAGETDTQYF. The DNA for the CDR3 is TGTGCCAGCAGTGCGGGGCTAGCGGGAGAGACAGATACGCAGTATTTT.

This clonotype appeared once. The gene calls are TRBV12-3 or TRBV12-4 and TRBJ1-2; 11 nucleotides match TRBD1. The V gene end was trimmed by 5 bases and the J gene end by 4 bases; junction bases not matched to a gene: 6. The CDR3 loop spans 15 amino acids. The chain's CDR3 is CASSPRTGGSYGYTF. CDR3 DNA: TGTGCCAGCAGTCCCAGGACAGGGGGCTCCTATGGCTACACCTTC.

The chain employs TRBV15 and TRBJ2-6; weak D call: TRBD2 (6 bases). Per the germline V gene, CDR1 is LNHNV and CDR2 is YYDKDF (reference sequence). Trimming shortened V by 3 bases and J by 0 bases, and 12 bases separated the two germline ends. This CDR3 has 17 residues. Here the CDR3 reads CATSRGGRSSGANVLTF. The CDR3 nucleotides read TGTGCCACCAGCAGGGGGGGACGGAGCTCTGGGGCCAACGTCCTGACTTTC. The full variable domain, in which reference TRBV15 and TRBJ2-6 provide the parts outside the CDR3, is DAMVIQNPRYQVTQFGKPVTLSCSQTLNHNVMYWYQQKSSQAPKLLFHYYDKDFNNEADTPDNFQSRRPNTSFCFLDIRSPGLGDTAMYLCATSRGGRSSGANVLTFGAGSRLTVL.

V usage is TRBV25-1 and J usage is TRBJ2-1, with 14 nucleotides matching TRBD2. The CDR3 covers 18 residues. V dropped 1 base and J dropped 6; count of bases not matched to a gene: 8. From germline, CDR1 is MGHDK and CDR2 SYGVNS. In DNA form, the CDR3 reads TGTGCCAGCAGTGAATTTCGCGGGGGACTAGCGGGAGTCAATGAGCAGTTCTTC. This gives the protein CASSEFRGGLAGVNEQFF.

The chain is built from TRBV20-1 and TRBJ1-5, with D unresolved. The V gene's germline CDR1 is DFQATT and CDR2 SNEGSKA (reference sequence). V was shortened by 4 bases and J by 0 bases, with 7 bases between the two germline ends. The CDR3 loop spans 13 amino acids. The CDR3 sequence is CSAIRGSNQPQHF. Here the CDR3 DNA reads TGCAGTGCTATTCGGGGTAGCAATCAGCCCCAGCATTTT.

The V gene is TRBV20-1, the J gene TRBJ2-7; D possibly matches TRBD1 or TRBD2 (5 bases each). The CDR3 spans 13 residues. V was shortened by 6 bases and J by 0 bases, with 12 bases between the two germline ends. In germline, CDR1 is DFQATT, CDR2 SNEGSKA (reference sequence). CDR3 loop: CSAPSRGSYEQYF. The CDR3 DNA is TGCAGTGCCCCGTCGAGGGGCTCCTACGAGCAGTACTTC.

There are many counts of this clonotype. V gene TRBV6-5 combines with J gene TRBJ2-5; 10 bases line up with TRBD1. The CDR3 consists of 14 residues. Per the germline V gene, CDR1 is MNHEY and CDR2 is SVGAGI. After removal of 1 base from V and 4 bases from J, the junction contained 0 bases not matched to a gene. In DNA form, the CDR3 reads TGTGCCAGCAGTTACTGGACAGGGGGAGAGACCCAGTACTTC. Translation: CASSYWTGGETQYF.

The chain joins TRBV2 to TRBJ2-1, with 13 bases that match TRBD2. This CDR3 spans 15 amino acids. The germline V gene has CDR1 SNHLY and CDR2 FYNNEI. With 4 bases clipped from V and 6 bases from J, the junction kept 3 bases outside the gene matches. In DNA form, the CDR3 reads TGTGCCAGCAGTGTACTAGCGGGGGGGCGCAATGAGCAGTTCTTC. Protein product: CASSVLAGGRNEQFF.

This clonotype has ten or more counts. The rearrangement uses TRBV6-5 and TRBJ2-5; TRBD2 matches at 14 bases. Germline CDR1 reads MNHEY; CDR2 reads SVGAGI. There are 13 residues in the CDR3. V gave up 8 bases and J gave up 5 bases; unmatched junction bases: 1. In nucleotides, the CDR3 is TGTGCCAGCCGGACTAGCGGGGGGGAGACCCAGTACTTC. Protein product: CASRTSGGETQYF.

The sample holds many counts of this clonotype. J is TRBJ2-1 and V is TRBV20-1, with D uncertain. CDR3 length: 14 amino acids. V was shortened by 3 bases and J by 7 bases, with 16 bases between the two germline ends. The germline CDR1 and CDR2 sequences are DFQATT and SNEGSKA (reference sequence). The CDR3 DNA follows: TGCAGTGCTAGGGCTGGGTCTGCTCGGAATGAGCAGTTCTTC. It yields the protein CSARAGSARNEQFF.

Comments on this clonotype: Since no conserved phenylalanine or tryptophan closes the CDR3, a read error is the likely cause. This chain links TRBV7-9 with TRBJ2-3; 10 positions match TRBD2. This CDR3 has 16 amino acids. Germline V gives CDR1 SEHNR, CDR2 FQNEAQ (reference sequence). In nucleotides, the CDR3 is TGCGCCAGCAGTGCGGGGCTAGCGGGAGTGGCTGATACGCAGTATCTT. Translation gives CASSAGLAGVADTQYL.

This clonotype appeared many times. The rearrangement uses TRBV14 and TRBJ1-6; perhaps TRBD1 as D (5 bases). This CDR3 contains 13 residues. Trimming cost V 4 bases and J 10 bases, with 11 bases left between them. Germline-derived CDR1 and CDR2 are SGHDN and FVKESK. The CDR3 here is CASSLTRASPLHF. The CDR3 DNA reads as TGTGCCAGCAGCCTAACCAGGGCGTCACCCCTCCACTTT. The entire variable domain, with the rest obtained from reference TRBV14 and TRBJ1-6, is as follows: EAGVTQFPSHSVIEKGQTVTLRCDPISGHDNLYWYRRVMGKEIKFLLHFVKESKQDESGMPNNRFLAERTGGTYSTLKVQPAELEDSGVYFCASSLTRASPLHFGNGTRLTVT.

The chain employs TRBV5-1 and TRBJ2-7; a possible D gene is TRBD1 (5 bases). CDR3 length equals 12 residues. V was trimmed by 5 bases and J by 2 bases, leaving 8 bases between them. Germline V gene sequence: CDR1 SGHRS, CDR2 YFSETQ. The DNA for the CDR3 is TGCGCCAGCAGTACAGGCGCCTACGAGCAGTACTTC. It encodes CASSTGAYEQYF.

This clonotype has a count of ten or more. J is TRBJ2-2 and V is TRBV19; 9 positions match TRBD1. V lost 1 base, J lost 6 bases, and 6 bases stayed unmatched. CDR1 is LNHDA, CDR2 SQIVND, per germline (reference sequence). The CDR3 runs to 16 residues. CDR3 in DNA: TGTGCCAGTAGTATAGCCGGGACAGGGTGGTCCGGGGAGCTGTTTTTT. Amino acid sequence: CASSIAGTGWSGELFF.